The entry below gives a single T cell receptor beta chain sequence along with its context. This sample was taken from a study of identifying expanded T cells in peripheral blood. Sequenced by immunoSEQ multiplex PCR; TCRdb stores in-frame clones only, minus some. The repertoire holds tens of thousands of clones, with 70% to 90% as singletons. The CDR3 sequence is 13 residues long. Germline V gene data show CDR1 as SGHVS and CDR2 as FNYEAQ. V was clipped by 1 base and J by 13 bases, with 17 bases between them. V is TRBV7-6 and J is TRBJ2-7; D is unresolved. This TCR was sampled from a person aged 18-69 years in good health. The sequenced sample consisted of blood. This chain's CDR3 is CASSLVGAGGLYF. The CDR3 DNA follows: TGTGCCAGCAGCTTAGTTGGAGCAGGTGGTCTATACTTC.